This entry describes one T cell receptor (beta chain). Its target is unknown. These data belong to a study of cytomegalovirus exposure and HLA in healthy donors. Study-wide findings and caveats: Some public TCRs appeared in many individuals, while most sequences were rare. What a later analysis showed was that several of the most significant clusters appeared linked to common viral pathogens. Owing to their indistinguishability, certain V segments, notably TRBV6-2 and TRBV6-3, were excluded.

Each donor's status was that of a healthy bone marrow donor. Germline lookup yields CDR1 LNHNV and CDR2 YYDKDF (reference sequence). The CDR3 contains 15 residues. V was shortened by 0 bases and J by 5 bases, with 11 bases between the two germline ends. Primers for the PCR totalled 60 Vbeta and 13 Jbeta. Assay used: immunoSEQ multiplex PCR; TCRdb lists only in-frame clones, some missing. In total, the table holds about 140,000 clones. The sequenced material came from PBMCs. The sequence was collected from a woman aged 18-29 years in good health and CMV-seronegative. The chain joins TRBV15 to TRBJ1-5, with a weak D call TRBD1 (6 bases). This chain's CDR3 is CATSRDRAGDQPQHF. CDR3 bases: TGTGCCACCAGCAGAGATCGGGCAGGGGATCAGCCCCAGCATTTT.